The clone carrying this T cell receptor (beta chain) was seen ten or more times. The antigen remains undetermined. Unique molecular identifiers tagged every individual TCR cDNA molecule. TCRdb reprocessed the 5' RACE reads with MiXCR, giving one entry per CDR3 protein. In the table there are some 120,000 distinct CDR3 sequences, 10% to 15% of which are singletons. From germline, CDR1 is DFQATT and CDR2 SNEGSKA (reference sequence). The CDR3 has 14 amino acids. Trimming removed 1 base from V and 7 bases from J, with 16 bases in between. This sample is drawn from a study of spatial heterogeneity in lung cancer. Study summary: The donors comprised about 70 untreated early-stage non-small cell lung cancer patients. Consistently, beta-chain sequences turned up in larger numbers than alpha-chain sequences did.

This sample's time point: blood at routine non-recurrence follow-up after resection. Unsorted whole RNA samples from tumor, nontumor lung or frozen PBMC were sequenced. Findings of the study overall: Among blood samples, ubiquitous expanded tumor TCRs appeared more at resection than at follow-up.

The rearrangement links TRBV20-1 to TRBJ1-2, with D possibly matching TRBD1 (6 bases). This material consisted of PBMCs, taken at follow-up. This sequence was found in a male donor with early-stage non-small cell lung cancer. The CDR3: CSARGSRGASGYTF. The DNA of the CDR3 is TGCAGTGCTAGAGGGTCCCGGGGGGCGAGTGGCTACACCTTC.